A single sample gave rise to the 12 T cell receptor beta chains below, sequenced in a study of beta chain features in type 1 diabetes. Points from the study as a whole: Moderate yet significant TCRB CDR3 shortening was seen in Type 1 diabetes patients in all four CD4+ subsets.

These receptors are not linked to any known antigen. Expressed TCRB transcripts were sequenced because the isolated RNA had all been reverse transcribed beforehand. Profiled with immunoSEQ multiplex PCR; TCRdb holds only in-frame clones, not every one. The table shows about 270,000 clones, with around an eighth occurring only once. The material sequenced was naive CD4+ T cells from blood. The receptor source for this set is a man aged 25 to 40 with type 1 diabetes.

This clone appeared many times. V gene TRBV29-1 combines with J gene TRBJ2-7; maybe TRBD1 (5 bases). Germline CDR1 and CDR2: SQVTM and ANQGSEA. The CDR3 is made up of 11 amino acids. V was shortened by 7 bases and J by 6 bases, with 13 bases between the two germline ends. DNA for the CDR3: TGCAGCGCCGAAGGGGTGAGCGAGCAGTACTTC. Its translation is CSAEGVSEQYF.

The genes are TRBV5-4 and TRBJ2-2; D may be TRBD1 (9 bases). V lost 4 bases, J lost 5 bases, and 15 bases lay in between. This CDR3 has 15 residues. CDR1 and CDR2 from the germline V gene are SGHNT and YYREEE (reference sequence). The CDR3 here is CASSRGGTGTGELFF. The CDR3 coding sequence is TGTGCCAGCAGCCGCGGGGGGACAGGGACCGGGGAGCTGTTTTTT.

The chain uses TRBV5-4 and TRBJ2-7; 8 bases fit TRBD2. V shed 4 bases and J 3 bases; nucleotides not matched to a gene: 9. Per germline, CDR1 SGHNT and CDR2 YYREEE (reference sequence). This CDR3 has 15 residues. DNA of the CDR3: TGTGCCAGCAGCCCCCCTGGCGGGAGGCTCTACGAGCAGTACTTC. Translating gives CASSPPGGRLYEQYF. Filled out from reference TRBV5-4 and TRBJ2-7, the complete variable domain reads ETGVTQSPTHLIKTRGQQVTLRCSSQSGHNTVSWYQQALGQGPQFIFQYYREEENGRGNFPPRFSGLQFPNYSSELNVNALELDDSALYLCASSPPGGRLYEQYFGPGTRLTVT.

This chain uses TRBV2 with TRBJ2-1, with a tentative D call TRBD2 (5 bases). The CDR3 runs 13 residues. In germline, CDR1 is SNHLY, CDR2 FYNNEI. V was pared by 5 bases and J by 4 bases, with 9 bases between. CDR3 nucleotide sequence: TGTGCCAGCAGTCAGGACTCTTACAATGAGCAGTTCTTC. It specifies CASSQDSYNEQFF.

This rearrangement joins TRBV6-5 to TRBJ2-5, with a weak D call TRBD2 (5 bases). CDR3 size: 14 residues. V lost 0 bases and J 5 bases, leaving 10 bases between the germline ends. Germline V gene sequence: CDR1 MNHEY, CDR2 SVGAGI. This chain's CDR3 is CASSYSTRRETQYF. The CDR3 DNA reads as TGTGCCAGCAGTTACTCTACTAGAAGGGAGACCCAGTACTTC.

This clone was recorded a few times. V gene TRBV27 combines with J gene TRBJ2-3, with TRBD1 identical over 7 bases. The germline V gene has CDR1 MNHEY and CDR2 SMNVEV (reference sequence). The CDR3 consists of 14 residues. V shed 6 bases, J shed 3 bases, and the junction held 6 bases outside the gene matches. CDR3 coding DNA: TGTGCCAGCAGCCGGACAGGTGGTACAGATACGCAGTATTTT. Translated: CASSRTGGTDTQYF.

This clone was detected only a few times. The chain recombines TRBV29-1 with TRBJ2-3; possible D gene TRBD2, 7 bases. The CDR3 loop spans 14 amino acids. V dropped 7 bases and J dropped 5 bases, with 19 bases sitting between them. Germline loops: CDR1 SQVTM, CDR2 ANQGSEA. The CDR3 bases are TGCAGCGCTGGGGGCCGCGGGGGCGTAGATACGCAGTATTTT. Protein sequence: CSAGGRGGVDTQYF.

There are a few counts of this clone. The genes are TRBV6-5 and TRBJ2-7; 8 bases line up with TRBD1. Trimming took 6 bases from V and 2 from J; bases not matched to a gene: 9. The CDR3 sequence is 15 residues long. CDR1 MNHEY and CDR2 SVGAGI come from the germline V gene. CDR3 protein: CASSRDRSPAYEQYF. CDR3 in DNA: TGTGCCAGCAGCCGGGACAGGTCCCCTGCCTACGAGCAGTACTTC.

This clone was counted a few times. The chain uses TRBV10-3 and TRBJ2-6; 8 positions match TRBD1. This CDR3 has 16 residues. The junction had 8 bases not matched to a gene; V was cut back by 10 bases and J by 0 bases. Germline values: CDR1 ENHRY, CDR2 SYGVKD. CDR3 loop: CANSGQESSGANVLTF. The CDR3 DNA reads TGTGCCAACTCGGGACAGGAGAGCTCTGGGGCCAACGTCCTGACTTTC.

The rearrangement joins TRBV30 to TRBJ2-1; 10 bases are a match to TRBD2. CDR3 length: 15 amino acids. Germline V lookup: CDR1 GTSNPN, CDR2 SVGIG (reference sequence). The V segment lost 4 bases and the J segment 15 bases; nucleotides outside the gene matches: 18. The CDR3 sequence: CAWIQGGLAGDTRFF. The CDR3 DNA reads as TGTGCCTGGATCCAGGGGGGGCTAGCGGGAGATACCCGGTTCTTC.

This clone turned up a few times. The CDR3 sequence is CASSYTGNTGELFF. The CDR3 nucleotides are TGTGCCAGCAGCTACACAGGGAACACCGGGGAGCTGTTTTTT. J is TRBJ2-2 and V is TRBV7-3, with D perhaps matching TRBD1 (5 bases). The CDR3 spans 14 residues. Between the trimmed V and J ends, which lost 4 bases and 1 base, there was a span of 7 bases. From germline, CDR1 is SGHTA and CDR2 FQGTGA.

For the CDR3, the DNA is TGTGCCAGCACCGGGACAGACACTTATAACACTGAAGCTTTCTTT. It codes for CASTGTDTYNTEAFF. This chain connects TRBV6-6 to TRBJ1-1, with 7 bases that match TRBD1. This CDR3 region has 15 residues. V shed 7 bases and J 2 bases; nucleotides not matched to a gene: 10. Per germline, CDR1 MNHNY and CDR2 SVGAGI (reference sequence).